What follows are 21 T cell receptor beta chains derived from one specimen sequenced in a study of T cell responses to AZD1222 COVID-19 vaccine. The method was immunoSEQ multiplex PCR; TCRdb's version includes in-frame clones alone and lacks a portion of them. The sample gives about 150,000 clones, more than 85% of which show up once; over 7.5% is in the top ten. The input for sequencing was peripheral blood, taken on day 0 of AZD1222 vaccination. Receptor source: an adult in good health.

V and J are TRBV10-3 and TRBJ2-7, with D perhaps matching TRBD2 (5 bases). The CDR3 has 14 amino acids. CDR1 is ENHRY and CDR2 is SYGVKD in the germline V gene. Trimming removed 4 bases at V and 2 bases at J, with 12 bases between. The CDR3 DNA is TGTGCCATCAGTGTGAGGGAACAGCCCTACGAGCAGTACTTC. Translation: CAISVREQPYEQYF.

V usage is TRBV9 and J usage is TRBJ2-1; D gene ambiguous. From germline, CDR1 is SGDLS and CDR2 YYNGEE. The CDR3 is made up of 15 amino acids. Trimming removed 0 bases from V and 0 bases from J, with 7 bases in between. The CDR3 region has the DNA TGTGCCAGCAGCGTAGACGACGCCTCCTACAATGAGCAGTTCTTC. As protein: CASSVDDASYNEQFF.

A word on this clone: This sample includes further DNA sequences coding for the same CDR3. V gene TRBV12-3 or TRBV12-4 combines with J gene TRBJ2-7, with D uncertain. V was clipped by 6 bases and J by 1 base, with 4 bases between them. CDR3 length: 11 amino acids. The CDR3 DNA follows: TGTGCCAGCAGCGATTCCTACGAGCAGTACTTC. This encodes CASSDSYEQYF.

The rearrangement links TRBV19 to TRBJ2-2, with D perhaps TRBD1 (6 bases). This CDR3 comprises 15 residues. Germline CDR1 is LNHDA and CDR2 is SQIVND (reference sequence). Trimming shortened V by 8 bases and J by 1 base, and 14 bases separated the two germline ends. CDR3 protein: CASLNDRRNTGELFF. The CDR3 DNA reads TGTGCCAGTCTCAACGACAGGAGGAACACCGGGGAGCTGTTTTTT.

The V call is TRBV7-6, the J call TRBJ2-3; no firm D call. Germline CDR1 is SGHVS and CDR2 is FNYEAQ. V lost 1 base, J lost 8 bases, and 4 bases lay in between. The CDR3 runs 11 residues. The chain's CDR3 is CASSLVGTQYF. The CDR3 region has the DNA TGTGCCAGCAGCTTAGTAGGTACGCAGTATTTT.

CDR3 region: CASSLDRGRGYTF. CDR3 nucleotide sequence: TGTGCCAGCAGCCTTGACAGGGGTAGAGGCTACACCTTC. The chain combines TRBV7-2 with TRBJ1-2; TRBD1 matches at 8 bases. The V and J ends lost 5 bases and 8 bases, in that order; junction bases with no gene match: 7. Per the germline V gene, CDR1 is SGHTA and CDR2 is FQGNSA. The CDR3 is 13 amino acids.

This clone was seen only a few times. This chain links TRBV2 with TRBJ1-2; no firm D call. This CDR3 contains 12 residues. Germline CDR1 reads SNHLY; CDR2 reads FYNNEI. V gave up 3 bases and J gave up 8 bases, with 10 bases separating them. Here the CDR3 DNA reads TGTGCCAGCAGTGATATAGGCCCGGGCTACACCTTC. It yields the protein CASSDIGPGYTF.

J is TRBJ2-6 and V is TRBV10-3, with D perhaps matching TRBD1 or TRBD2 (5 bases each). With 6 bases removed from V and 2 bases from J, the gap between germline ends came to 14 bases. Germline V gene sequence: CDR1 ENHRY, CDR2 SYGVKD. The CDR3 runs to 16 residues. The CDR3 here is CAISGSQGAGANVLTF. The CDR3, as DNA: TGTGCCATCAGCGGATCGCAGGGAGCTGGGGCCAACGTCCTGACTTTC.

This chain uses TRBV24-1 with TRBJ2-2; 11 nucleotides line up with TRBD2. The V gene's germline CDR1 is KGHDR and CDR2 SFDVKD. This CDR3 comprises 18 residues. J gave up 2 bases and V 3 bases, and 7 bases lay outside the gene matches. The CDR3 region has the DNA TGTGCCACCAGTGATAATGCTAGCGGGGGGCATAACACCGGGGAGCTGTTTTTT. This encodes CATSDNASGGHNTGELFF.

The V and J genes are TRBV11-2 and TRBJ1-5; D may be TRBD1 (6 bases). The CDR3 covers 15 residues. V lost 2 bases and J 6 bases, leaving 14 bases between the germline ends. Germline V gene lookup returns CDR1 SGHAT and CDR2 FQNNGV. The CDR3 region is CASSLYTGKGQPQHF. Written as DNA, the CDR3 is TGTGCCAGCAGCTTATATACAGGGAAGGGTCAGCCCCAGCATTTT.

The chain carries TRBV4-2 and TRBJ2-7, with 7 bases that match TRBD1. V dropped 3 bases and J dropped 3; count of bases not matched to a gene: 14. Germline CDR1 and CDR2: LGHNA and YNFKEQ. CDR3 length: 17 amino acids. The CDR3 protein is CASSQLGTGTEDYEQYF. In DNA, the CDR3 is TGTGCCAGCAGCCAGCTGGGTACCGGGACAGAAGACTACGAGCAGTACTTC.

This clone was picked up a small number of times. V and J are TRBV28 and TRBJ2-3, with TRBD1 matching 11 bases. CDR1 MDHEN and CDR2 SYDVKM come from the germline V gene. J lost 0 bases, V lost 5 bases, and 13 bases had no gene match. CDR3 length: 19 amino acids. The CDR3 is CASSPPSGQGVFSTDTQYF. The CDR3 DNA is TGTGCCAGCAGTCCCCCCTCGGGACAGGGGGTTTTTAGCACAGATACGCAGTATTTT.

The chain has TRBV30 and TRBJ1-2; D ambiguous. This CDR3 is built from 14 residues. V lost 5 bases, J lost 0 bases, and 13 bases lay in between. Germline loops: CDR1 GTSNPN, CDR2 SVGIG (reference sequence). CDR3 sequence reads: CAWGRRISNYGYTF. The CDR3 DNA sequence: TGTGCCTGGGGGAGGCGGATTTCTAACTATGGCTACACCTTC.

Here the CDR3 reads CASSISGQGAYGYTF. CDR3 in DNA: TGTGCCAGTAGTATTTCGGGACAGGGGGCCTATGGCTACACCTTC. The genes are TRBV19 and TRBJ1-2; 12 nucleotides match TRBD1. Germline assignment: CDR1 LNHDA and CDR2 SQIVND (reference sequence). The CDR3 contains 15 residues. After removal of 3 bases from V and 4 bases from J, the junction contained 3 bases not matched to a gene.

The chain uses TRBV9 and TRBJ1-1; D gene ambiguous. Trimming left V 0 bases short and J 7 bases short, with 10 bases between. The CDR3 covers 13 residues. CDR1 and CDR2 from the germline V gene are SGDLS and YYNGEE. The chain's CDR3 is CASSVVGADEAFF. CDR3 nucleotides: TGTGCCAGCAGCGTAGTAGGTGCGGATGAAGCTTTCTTT.

The J gene is TRBJ1-1, the V gene TRBV28; D is uncertain. Germline V lookup: CDR1 MDHEN, CDR2 SYDVKM. The CDR3 is made up of 14 amino acids. Deletions cut 5 bases from V and 8 bases from J, with 18 bases between. This CDR3 is CASSILGKRAEAFF. The CDR3 DNA reads as TGTGCCAGCAGTATCCTGGGGAAACGAGCGGAAGCTTTCTTT.

V gene TRBV10-3 combines with J gene TRBJ1-2; D possibly corresponds to TRBD1 (5 bases). CDR1 is ENHRY and CDR2 is SYGVKD in the germline V gene. CDR3 length: 15 residues. The V gene lost 2 bases and the J gene lost 4 bases, with 14 bases spanning the gap. CDR3: CAISEIRDRRYGYTF. For the CDR3, the DNA is TGTGCCATCAGTGAGATTCGGGACCGTCGCTATGGCTACACCTTC.

The V gene is TRBV29-1, the J gene TRBJ2-3, with a weak D call TRBD2 (6 bases). The germline V gene has CDR1 SQVTM and CDR2 ANQGSEA. The CDR3 loop spans 12 amino acids. V was clipped by 8 bases and J by 5 bases, with 14 bases between them. The CDR3 loop is CSFVAEVDTQYF. CDR3 nucleotides: TGCAGCTTCGTAGCGGAGGTAGATACGCAGTATTTT.

The V call is TRBV7-9, the J call TRBJ1-5; TRBD1 is a possible D gene (5 bases). CDR3 length: 14 residues. V shed 1 base and J shed 6 bases, with 10 bases lying between them. Germline loops: CDR1 SEHNR, CDR2 FQNEAQ (reference sequence). The CDR3 DNA reads as TGTGCCAGCAGCTTAGGGCAGGGAGGTCAGCCCCAGCATTTT. Residues: CASSLGQGGQPQHF.

The chain has TRBV16 and TRBJ1-1, with 11 bases matching TRBD1. The germline V gene encodes CDR1 KGHSY and CDR2 FQNENV. With V trimmed by 4 bases and J by 2 bases, 0 bases remained unmatched. The CDR3 is made up of 14 amino acids. CDR3 amino acids: CASSRTGGNTEAFF. Here the CDR3 DNA reads TGTGCCAGCAGCCGGACAGGGGGCAACACTGAAGCTTTCTTT.

The chain couples TRBV11-2 to TRBJ2-7, with 9 bases fitting TRBD1. There are 14 residues in the CDR3. Per germline, CDR1 SGHAT and CDR2 FQNNGV. The ends lost 3 bases at V and 7 bases at J; junction bases unmatched: 7. CDR3 in amino acids: CASSLDRGSGEQYF. CDR3 nucleotide sequence: TGTGCCAGCAGCTTGGACAGGGGATCCGGGGAGCAGTACTTC. The variable domain in full, with the rest retrieved from reference TRBV11-2 and TRBJ2-7, is EAGVAQSPRYKIIEKRQSVAFWCNPISGHATLYWYQQILGQGPKLLIQFQNNGVVDDSQLPKDRFSAERLKGVDSTLKIQPAKLEDSAVYLCASSLDRGSGEQYFGPGTRLTVT.